This is a list of T cell receptor beta chains from one sample in a study of T-cell memory formation after mild COVID-19. One entry per CDR3 protein, called by TCRdb with MiXCR from the 5' RACE reads. Among over 150,000 distinct CDR3 sequences, 20% to 25% were seen once, and the ten largest hold roughly 23%. Sequencing was performed on PBMCs or a T cell subset sorted from them (not recorded which). Receptors originate from an adult woman who had mild COVID-19 (a few samples of this study predate the infection). Cell type and time point are not known. Both conserved end residues are part of each CDR3. A D gene is named only where the DNA matches it firmly. Only some rows state a clone size, as once, few, many or a class for expanded clones.

>TRBJ2-3|TRBD2|few|TRBV7-6
CASSSRGLAGADTQYF
TGTGCCAGCAGCTCGCGGGGACTAGCGGGAGCAGATACGCAGTATTTT
>TRBJ1-1|TRBD1|few|TRBV5-1
CASSLARQGPPEAFF
TGCGCCAGCAGCTTGGCGAGACAGGGGCCCCCTGAAGCTTTCTTT
>TRBJ2-1|-|-|TRBV12-3/TRBV12-4
CASSLKLFNEQFF
TGTGCCAGCAGTTTGAAACTTTTCAATGAGCAGTTCTTC
>TRBJ2-7|TRBD2|few|TRBV5-1
CASSLGASGGIDEQYF
TGCGCCAGCAGCTTGGGTGCTAGCGGGGGTATAGACGAGCAGTACTTC
>TRBJ1-6|-|-|TRBV7-9
CASSKAVGRINSPLHF
TGTGCCAGCAGCAAAGCAGTGGGACGTATTAATTCACCCCTCCACTTT
>TRBJ2-1|-|-|TRBV10-3
CAIGGKFDEQFF
TGTGCCATCGGGGGGAAGTTCGATGAGCAGTTCTTC
>TRBJ2-7|TRBD1|-|TRBV4-1
CASSPRTGSQYEQYF
TGCGCCAGCAGCCCACGGACAGGGTCGCAGTACGAGCAGTACTTC
>TRBJ2-1|-|-|TRBV20-1
CSARPREGTIF
TGCAGTGCTAGACCCCGGGAAGGGACGATCTTC
>TRBJ2-2|-|few|TRBV12-3/TRBV12-4
CASSPPSGPGELFF
TGTGCCAGCAGTCCTCCTTCTGGGCCCGGGGAGCTGTTTTTT
>TRBJ2-5|-|few|TRBV7-3
CASSLEYRETQYF
TGTGCCAGCAGCTTAGAGTATAGGGAGACCCAGTACTTC
>TRBJ2-7|TRBD2|few|TRBV7-6
CASSSGLAGDVPYEQYF
TGTGCCAGCAGCTCGGGACTAGCGGGAGACGTCCCCTACGAGCAGTACTTC
>TRBJ2-1|TRBD1|few|TRBV6-2/TRBV6-3
CATTPTGNEQFF
TGTGCCACCACGCCGACAGGGAATGAGCAGTTCTTC
>TRBJ2-1|TRBD2|few|TRBV6-5
CASSYSLAGGPTNEQFF
TGTGCCAGCAGTTACTCCTTAGCGGGAGGGCCAACCAATGAGCAGTTCTTC
>TRBJ1-2|-|-|TRBV12-3/TRBV12-4
CASSFAGTGGYTF
TGTGCCAGCAGTTTTGCAGGGACGGGGGGCTACACCTTC
>TRBJ1-5|TRBD1|few|TRBV27
CASSLRGQGAGQPQHF
TGTGCCAGCAGTTTACGCGGCCAGGGGGCTGGGCAGCCCCAGCATTTT
>TRBJ2-7|-|-|TRBV20-1
CSATYGNYEQYF
TGCAGTGCTACCTATGGGAATTACGAGCAGTACTTC
>TRBJ1-4|-|-|TRBV5-5
CASSDPSGGANEKLFF
TGTGCCAGCAGCGATCCCTCGGGCGGGGCTAATGAAAAACTGTTTTTT
>TRBJ1-2|TRBD1|many|TRBV5-8
CASSATGTGGDGYTF
TGTGCCAGCAGCGCGACCGGGACAGGGGGTGATGGCTACACCTTC
>TRBJ2-7|-|few|TRBV7-6
CASSPTVSSEQYF
TGTGCCAGCAGCCCAACCGTGTCCTCCGAGCAGTACTTC
>TRBJ2-1|TRBD1|-|TRBV7-8
CASSLSGWDRGHEQFF
TGTGCCAGCAGCTTATCGGGCTGGGACAGGGGGCATGAGCAGTTCTTC
>TRBJ2-2|-|few|TRBV12-3/TRBV12-4
CASSPGDSDTGELFF
TGTGCCAGCAGTCCTGGGGACTCGGACACCGGGGAGCTGTTTTTT
>TRBJ2-5|TRBD2|-|TRBV12-3/TRBV12-4
CASSPQLAGGETQYF
TGTGCCAGCAGTCCCCAACTCGCGGGGGGAGAGACCCAGTACTTC
>TRBJ1-1|-|few|TRBV4-1
CASSRSTGRNTEAFF
TGCGCCAGCAGCCGATCGACAGGCCGAAACACTGAAGCTTTCTTT
>TRBJ2-2|-|-|TRBV7-9
CASSSGYAGELFF
TGTGCCAGCAGCTCGGGGTACGCCGGGGAGCTGTTTTTT
>TRBJ2-5|-|few|TRBV4-1
CASSQDQETQYF
TGCGCCAGCAGCCAAGACCAAGAGACCCAGTACTTC
>TRBJ2-2|-|few|TRBV29-1
CSVLLNGMDSPNTGELFF
TGCAGCGTTTTATTGAACGGAATGGATAGTCCGAACACCGGGGAGCTGTTTTTT
>TRBJ1-4|-|-|TRBV7-8
CASSSRGSTNEKLFF
TGTGCCAGCAGCTCACGGGGGTCAACTAATGAAAAACTGTTTTTT
>TRBJ2-7|TRBD2|-|TRBV19
CASSILAGGSNEQYF
TGTGCCAGTAGTATACTAGCGGGAGGCAGCAACGAGCAGTACTTC
>TRBJ2-7|TRBD2|-|TRBV6-2/TRBV6-3
CASSYLLAGAYEQYF
TGTGCCAGCAGTTACCTACTAGCGGGGGCATACGAGCAGTACTTC
>TRBJ2-7|-|-|TRBV4-3
CASSQDRRGAIYEQYF
TGCGCCAGCAGCCAAGATAGAAGGGGAGCCATCTACGAGCAGTACTTC
>TRBJ1-1|TRBD1|-|TRBV9
CASSSTGDEAFF
TGTGCCAGCAGTTCGACAGGGGATGAAGCTTTCTTT
>TRBJ2-7|-|once|TRBV7-9
CASSLQGGYSSYEQYF
TGTGCCAGCAGCTTACAGGGGGGATACTCCTCCTACGAGCAGTACTTC
>TRBJ2-3|-|once|TRBV9
CASSVEGSLGDTQYF
TGTGCCAGCAGCGTAGAAGGCAGTTTAGGTGATACGCAGTATTTT
>TRBJ1-1|-|-|TRBV11-1
CASSLGGGVWTEAFF
TGTGCCAGCAGCCTCGGGGGAGGGGTGTGGACTGAAGCTTTCTTT
>TRBJ2-3|-|few|TRBV7-9
CASSPGLTSTDTQYF
TGTGCCAGCAGCCCGGGACTCACTAGCACAGATACGCAGTATTTT